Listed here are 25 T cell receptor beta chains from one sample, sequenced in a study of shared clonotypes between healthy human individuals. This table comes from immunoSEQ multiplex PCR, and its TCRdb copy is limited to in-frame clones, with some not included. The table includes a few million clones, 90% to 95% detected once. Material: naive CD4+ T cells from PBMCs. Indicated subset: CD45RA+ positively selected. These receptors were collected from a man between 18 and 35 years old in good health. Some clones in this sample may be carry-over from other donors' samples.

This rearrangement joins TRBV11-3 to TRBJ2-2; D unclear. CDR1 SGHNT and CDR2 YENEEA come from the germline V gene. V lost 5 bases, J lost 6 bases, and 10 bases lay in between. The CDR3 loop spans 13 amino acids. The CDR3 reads CASSADQPGELFF. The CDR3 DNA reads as TGTGCCAGCAGCGCCGACCAACCCGGGGAGCTGTTTTTT. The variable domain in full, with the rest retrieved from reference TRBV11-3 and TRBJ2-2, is EAGVVQSPRYKIIEKKQPVAFWCNPISGHNTLYWYLQNLGQGPELLIRYENEEAVDDSQLPKDRFSAERLKGVDSTLKIQPAELGDSAVYLCASSADQPGELFFGEGSRLTVL.

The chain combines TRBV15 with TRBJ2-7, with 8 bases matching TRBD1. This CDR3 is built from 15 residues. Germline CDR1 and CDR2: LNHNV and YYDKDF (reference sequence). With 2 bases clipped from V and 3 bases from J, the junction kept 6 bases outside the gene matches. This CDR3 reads CATSRPGQVIYEQYF. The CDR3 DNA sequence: TGTGCCACCAGCAGACCGGGACAGGTGATCTACGAGCAGTACTTC.

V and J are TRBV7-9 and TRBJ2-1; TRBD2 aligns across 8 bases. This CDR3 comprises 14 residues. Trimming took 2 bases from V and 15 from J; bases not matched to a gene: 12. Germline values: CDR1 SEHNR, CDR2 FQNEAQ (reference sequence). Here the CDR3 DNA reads TGTGCCAGCAGCTTAAAGAGCGGGAGATCCCATCGGTTCTTC. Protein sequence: CASSLKSGRSHRFF. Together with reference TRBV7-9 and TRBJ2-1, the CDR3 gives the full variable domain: DTGVSQNPRHKITKRGQNVTFRCDPISEHNRLYWYRQTLGQGPEFLTYFQNEAQLEKSRLLSDRFSAERPKGSFSTLEIQRTEQGDSAMYLCASSLKSGRSHRFFGPGTRLTVL.

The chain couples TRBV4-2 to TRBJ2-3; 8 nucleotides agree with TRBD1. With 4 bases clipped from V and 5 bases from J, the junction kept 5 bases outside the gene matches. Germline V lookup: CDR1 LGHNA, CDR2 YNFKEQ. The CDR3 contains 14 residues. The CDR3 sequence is CASSRPTGEDTQYF. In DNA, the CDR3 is TGTGCCAGCAGCCGACCGACAGGGGAAGATACGCAGTATTTT.

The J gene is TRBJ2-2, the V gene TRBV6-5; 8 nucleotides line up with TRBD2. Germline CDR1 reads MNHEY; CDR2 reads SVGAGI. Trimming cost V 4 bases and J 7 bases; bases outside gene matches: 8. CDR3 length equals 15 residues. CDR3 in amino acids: CASSWGGAGGGELFF. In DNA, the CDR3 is TGTGCCAGCAGTTGGGGGGGCGCGGGAGGCGGGGAGCTGTTTTTT.

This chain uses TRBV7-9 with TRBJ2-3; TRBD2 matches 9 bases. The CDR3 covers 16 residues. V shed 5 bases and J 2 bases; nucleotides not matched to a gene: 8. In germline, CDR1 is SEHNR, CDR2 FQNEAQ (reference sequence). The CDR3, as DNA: TGTGCCAGCAGCCCCTTAGCGGGAGTCCTCACAGATACGCAGTATTTT. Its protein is CASSPLAGVLTDTQYF.

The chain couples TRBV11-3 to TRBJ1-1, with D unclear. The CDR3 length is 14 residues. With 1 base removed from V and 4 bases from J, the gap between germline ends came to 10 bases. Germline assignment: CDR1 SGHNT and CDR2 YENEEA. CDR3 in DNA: TGTGCCAGCAGCTTAGGGGCGCGAGGCACTGAAGCTTTCTTT. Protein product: CASSLGARGTEAFF. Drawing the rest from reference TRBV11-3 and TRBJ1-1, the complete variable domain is EAGVVQSPRYKIIEKKQPVAFWCNPISGHNTLYWYLQNLGQGPELLIRYENEEAVDDSQLPKDRFSAERLKGVDSTLKIQPAELGDSAVYLCASSLGARGTEAFFGQGTRLTVV.

CDR3 nucleotide sequence: TGCGCCAGCAGCTTAGGGGGCCAAGGAAAACTGTTTTTT. It translates to CASSLGGQGKLFF. This sequence joins TRBV5-1 and TRBJ1-4; TRBD1 agrees at 7 bases. CDR1 is SGHRS and CDR2 is YFSETQ in the germline V gene. The CDR3 extends over 13 amino acids. Trimming cost V 2 bases and J 10 bases; bases outside gene matches: 5. Using reference TRBV5-1 and TRBJ1-4 for the parts outside the CDR3, the full variable domain is KAGVTQTPRYLIKTRGQQVTLSCSPISGHRSVSWYQQTPGQGLQFLFEYFSETQRNKGNFPGRFSGRQFSNSRSEMNVSTLELGDSALYLCASSLGGQGKLFFGSGTQLSVL.

This CDR3 reads CASSLLLSTDTQYF. Written as DNA, the CDR3 is TGTGCCAGTAGTCTCTTGTTGAGCACAGATACGCAGTATTTT. This chain connects TRBV19 to TRBJ2-3; D not certain. Germline V gene data show CDR1 as LNHDA and CDR2 as SQIVND (reference sequence). This CDR3 is 14 amino acids long. Trimming pared 5 bases from V and 0 bases from J, leaving 9 bases between.

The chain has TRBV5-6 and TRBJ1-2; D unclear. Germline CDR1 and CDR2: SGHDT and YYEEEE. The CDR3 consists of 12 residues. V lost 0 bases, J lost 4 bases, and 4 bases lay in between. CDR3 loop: CASSLGLYGYTF. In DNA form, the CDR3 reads TGTGCCAGCAGCTTGGGACTCTATGGCTACACCTTC.

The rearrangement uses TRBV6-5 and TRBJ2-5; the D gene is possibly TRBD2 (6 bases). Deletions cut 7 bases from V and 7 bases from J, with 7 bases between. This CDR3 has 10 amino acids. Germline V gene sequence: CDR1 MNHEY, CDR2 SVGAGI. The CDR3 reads CASTGRTQYF. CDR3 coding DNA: TGTGCCAGCACCGGGAGGACCCAGTACTTC.

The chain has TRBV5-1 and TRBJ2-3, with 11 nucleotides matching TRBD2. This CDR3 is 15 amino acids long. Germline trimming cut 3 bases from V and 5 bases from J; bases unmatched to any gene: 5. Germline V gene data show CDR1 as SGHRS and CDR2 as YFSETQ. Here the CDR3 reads CASSSLLAGGDTQYF. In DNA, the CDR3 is TGCGCCAGCAGCTCCCTCCTAGCGGGAGGAGATACGCAGTATTTT.

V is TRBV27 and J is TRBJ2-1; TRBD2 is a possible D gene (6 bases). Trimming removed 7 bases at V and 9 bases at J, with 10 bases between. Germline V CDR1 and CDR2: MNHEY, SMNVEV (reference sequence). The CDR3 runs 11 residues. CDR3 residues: CASTGSGEQFF. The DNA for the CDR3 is TGTGCCAGCACCGGGAGTGGTGAGCAGTTCTTC.

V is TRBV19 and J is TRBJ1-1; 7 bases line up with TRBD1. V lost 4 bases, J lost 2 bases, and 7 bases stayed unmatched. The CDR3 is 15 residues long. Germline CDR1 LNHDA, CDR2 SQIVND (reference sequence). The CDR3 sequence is CASSTWDRPNTEAFF. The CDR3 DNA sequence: TGTGCCAGTAGTACCTGGGACAGACCAAACACTGAAGCTTTCTTT.

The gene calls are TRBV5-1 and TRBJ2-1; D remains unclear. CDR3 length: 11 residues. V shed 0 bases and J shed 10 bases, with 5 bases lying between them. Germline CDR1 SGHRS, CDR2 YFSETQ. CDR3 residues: CASSLEQEQFF. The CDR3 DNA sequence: TGCGCCAGCAGCTTGGAACAGGAGCAGTTCTTC.

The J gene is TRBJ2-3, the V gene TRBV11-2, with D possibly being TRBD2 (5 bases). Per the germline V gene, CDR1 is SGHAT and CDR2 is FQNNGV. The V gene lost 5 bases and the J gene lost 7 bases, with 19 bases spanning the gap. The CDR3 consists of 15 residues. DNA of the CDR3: TGTGCCAGCAGCCCCGGCCCTCACCCGGGGAATACGCAGTATTTT. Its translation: CASSPGPHPGNTQYF.

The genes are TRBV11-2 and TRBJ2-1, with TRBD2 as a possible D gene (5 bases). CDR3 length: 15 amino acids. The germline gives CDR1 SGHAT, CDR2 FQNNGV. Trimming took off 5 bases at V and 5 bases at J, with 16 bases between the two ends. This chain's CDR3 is CASSPDYTEHNEQFF. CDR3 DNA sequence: TGTGCCAGCAGCCCCGACTATACCGAACACAATGAGCAGTTCTTC.

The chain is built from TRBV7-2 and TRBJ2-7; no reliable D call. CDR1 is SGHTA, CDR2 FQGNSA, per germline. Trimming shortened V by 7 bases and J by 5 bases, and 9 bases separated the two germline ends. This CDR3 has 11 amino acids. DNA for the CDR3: TGTGCCAGCACCTCCTCGAACGAGCAGTACTTC. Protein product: CASTSSNEQYF.

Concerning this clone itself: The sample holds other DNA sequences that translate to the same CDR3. CDR3 DNA: TGTGCCAGCTCACCCTCTGGCACTGAAGCTTTCTTT. The encoded protein is CASSPSGTEAFF. V is TRBV18 and J is TRBJ1-1; D ambiguous. The CDR3 extends over 12 amino acids. The V end was cut by 3 bases, the J end by 4 bases, with 6 bases between. CDR1 and CDR2 (germline): KGHSH, LQKENI.

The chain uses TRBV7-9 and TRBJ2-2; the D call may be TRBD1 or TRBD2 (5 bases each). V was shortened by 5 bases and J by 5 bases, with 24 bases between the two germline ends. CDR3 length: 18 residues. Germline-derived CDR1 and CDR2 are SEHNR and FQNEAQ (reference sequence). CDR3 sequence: CASSQTHVWGRETGELFF. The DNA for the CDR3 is TGTGCCAGCAGCCAGACCCACGTATGGGGCAGGGAGACCGGGGAGCTGTTTTTT.

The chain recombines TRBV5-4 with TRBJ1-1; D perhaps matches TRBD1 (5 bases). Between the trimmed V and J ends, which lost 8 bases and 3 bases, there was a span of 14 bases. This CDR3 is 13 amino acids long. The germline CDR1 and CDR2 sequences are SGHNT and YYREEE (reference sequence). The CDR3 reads CASTRRGDTEAFF. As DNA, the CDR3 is TGTGCCAGTACGCGCCGGGGGGACACTGAAGCTTTCTTT. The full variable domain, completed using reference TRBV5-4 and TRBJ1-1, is ETGVTQSPTHLIKTRGQQVTLRCSSQSGHNTVSWYQQALGQGPQFIFQYYREEENGRGNFPPRFSGLQFPNYSSELNVNALELDDSALYLCASTRRGDTEAFFGQGTRLTVV.

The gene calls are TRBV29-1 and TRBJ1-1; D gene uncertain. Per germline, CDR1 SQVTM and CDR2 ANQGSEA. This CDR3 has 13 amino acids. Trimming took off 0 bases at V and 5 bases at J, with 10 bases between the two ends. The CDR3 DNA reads TGCAGCGTTGAAGATTTTCCGGGGACTGAAGCTTTCTTT. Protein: CSVEDFPGTEAFF.

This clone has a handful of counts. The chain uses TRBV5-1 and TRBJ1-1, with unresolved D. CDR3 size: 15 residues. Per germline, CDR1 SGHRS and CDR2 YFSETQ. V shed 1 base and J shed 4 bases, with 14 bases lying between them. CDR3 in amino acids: CASSLFEPSGTEAFF. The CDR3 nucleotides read TGCGCCAGCAGCTTGTTTGAACCGTCGGGCACTGAAGCTTTCTTT.

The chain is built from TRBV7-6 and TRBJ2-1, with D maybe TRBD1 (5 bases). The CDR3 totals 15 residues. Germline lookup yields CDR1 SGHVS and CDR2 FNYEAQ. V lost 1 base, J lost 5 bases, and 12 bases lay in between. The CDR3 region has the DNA TGTGCCAGCAGCTTAGGACTTACAGGTAACAATGAGCAGTTCTTC. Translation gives CASSLGLTGNNEQFF.

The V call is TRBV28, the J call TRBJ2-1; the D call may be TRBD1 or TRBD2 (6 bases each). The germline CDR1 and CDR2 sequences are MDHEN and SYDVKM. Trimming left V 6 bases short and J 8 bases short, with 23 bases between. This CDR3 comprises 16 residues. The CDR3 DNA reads TGTGCCAGCAGGGGGGGCGGGACCCACGGAGGGTATGAGCAGTTCTTC. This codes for CASRGGGTHGGYEQFF.